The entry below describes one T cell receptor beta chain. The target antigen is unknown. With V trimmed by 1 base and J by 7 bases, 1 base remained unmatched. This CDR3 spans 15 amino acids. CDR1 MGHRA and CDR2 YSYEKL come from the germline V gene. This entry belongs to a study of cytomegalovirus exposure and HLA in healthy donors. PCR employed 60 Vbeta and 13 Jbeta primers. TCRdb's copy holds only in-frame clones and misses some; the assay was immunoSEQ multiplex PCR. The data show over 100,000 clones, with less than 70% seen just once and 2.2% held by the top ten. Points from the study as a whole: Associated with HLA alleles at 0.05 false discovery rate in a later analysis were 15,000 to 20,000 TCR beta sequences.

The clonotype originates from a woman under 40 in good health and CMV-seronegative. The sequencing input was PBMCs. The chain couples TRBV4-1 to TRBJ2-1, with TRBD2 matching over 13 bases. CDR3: CASSQGLAGGNEQFF. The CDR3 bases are TGCGCCAGCAGCCAAGGACTAGCGGGGGGTAATGAGCAGTTCTTC.